This TCR beta chain was observed in a study of blood T cell repertoires in COVID-19. Looking at the study overall: T cells, B-cell-depleted T cells, or PBMCs supplied cDNA or gDNA.

In the study's own analysis: It was from reference gene primer amplification that nucleated cell counts were estimated. Only in-frame clones appear in the TCRdb table, and some are missing; sequencing was by immunoSEQ multiplex PCR. The DNA gave D and trimming, while V, J and clone size come from that table. The sample records about 120,000 clones, about 85% being singletons. V was shortened by 0 bases and J by 3 bases, with 11 bases between the two germline ends. Germline assignment: CDR1 MGHRA and CDR2 YSYEKL. CDR3 size: 16 residues. The source material was peripheral blood. This TCR derives from an elderly woman with acute or convalescent COVID-19. J is TRBJ2-2 and V is TRBV4-1, with D maybe TRBD1 (7 bases). CDR3 in amino acids: CASSQEQGDYTGELFF. The CDR3 DNA reads as TGCGCCAGCAGCCAAGAGCAGGGGGACTACACCGGGGAGCTGTTTTTT.